This T cell receptor beta chain is from a study of Graves' ophthalmopathy and Graves' hyperthyroidism. Study-level background: Before any treatment was given, at initial diagnosis, peripheral blood was collected.

CDR1 is MGHRA and CDR2 is YSYEKL in the germline V gene. The CDR3 spans 16 residues. V gave up 2 bases and J gave up 4 bases; unmatched junction bases: 6. Amplifying from RNA transcripts, the study obtained TCR beta CDR3 regions. The first-round RT-PCR employed HTBI primers together with the Qiagen OneStep RT-PCR kit. A multiplex PCR was then performed as the second round. In TCRdb, the multiplex PCR reads were re-called with MiXCR into one record per CDR3 protein. The sample carries about 390,000 distinct CDR3 sequences, approximately 17% recorded once. This receptor was obtained from an adult woman with stable Graves' hyperthyroidism. Input material: peripheral blood. This chain links TRBV4-1 with TRBJ2-5; 11 nucleotides line up with TRBD1. The CDR3 DNA is TGCGCCAGCAGCCAACCGGGACAGGGGGTCAGAGAGACCCAGTACTTC. Residues: CASSQPGQGVRETQYF.